A single TCR beta chain is shown here with its context. Then a second PCR, running about 7 to 11 cycles, was carried out with a sample-barcoded 5' primer and a J-beta primer mix. TCRdb used MiXCR to reprocess the 5' RACE reads, holding one entry per CDR3 protein. Among more than 650,000 distinct CDR3 sequences listed, about 53% were seen once. This entry is derived from a study of blood T cells in healthy people across ages. Each individual donor underwent a draw of roughly 10 milliliters of peripheral blood. Germline CDR1 is SGHTA and CDR2 is FQGNSA. V lost 0 bases and J lost 11, with 22 bases in between. The CDR3 sequence is 16 residues long.

The sequencing sample was made of blood. This clonotype was obtained from a man at least 80 years old in good health. The J gene is TRBJ2-5, the V gene TRBV7-2, with D perhaps matching TRBD1 or TRBD2 (5 bases each). CDR3 in amino acids: CASSLAGLGTLYEQYF. The CDR3 region has the DNA TGTGCCAGCAGCTTAGCAGGACTCGGGACCCTCTATGAGCAGTACTTC.